This T cell receptor beta chain was documented in a study of early T cells in non-severe SARS-CoV-2 infection. As for the study in general: Sequenced material consisted of bulk RNA (from unsorted whole blood), and chains were unpaired. The study, taken as a whole, reports: VDJdb-based annotation leaned toward anti-spike CD8 responses and missed private and CD4 specificities.

Notes on this clonotype: Its target is unknown.

Unique molecular identifiers tagged individual cDNA molecules. TCRdb passed the 5' RACE reads through MiXCR, listing each CDR3 protein once. Of fewer than 100,000 distinct CDR3 sequences in the sample, over 9.5% are singletons; the top ten hold around 3.6%. CDR3 size: 14 residues. Germline lookup yields CDR1 LGHDT and CDR2 YNNKEL (reference sequence). Trimming removed 2 bases from V and 7 bases from J, with 12 bases in between. Source material: whole blood. V is TRBV3-1 and J is TRBJ2-1; possible D gene TRBD2, 6 bases. The TCR was taken from an adult who was a healthcare worker with PCR-confirmed SARS-CoV-2 infection or an uninfected control (not recorded which). CDR3 region: CASSQRWGRNEQFF. In DNA, the CDR3 is TGTGCCAGCAGCCAACGGTGGGGGAGGAATGAGCAGTTCTTC.